The entry below gives a single T cell receptor (beta chain) sequence along with its context. The sample is drawn from a study of glioma-infiltrating T cells. The iRepertoire nested amplicon-rescue multiplex PCR amplified TCR alpha and beta CDR3s from RNA. MiXCR was run by TCRdb on the multiplex PCR reads, yielding one entry per CDR3 protein. The table has about 130,000 distinct CDR3 sequences, about 25% seen once. The CDR3 covers 14 residues. Trimming removed 0 bases at V and 8 bases at J, with 10 bases between. Germline loops: CDR1 LGHDT, CDR2 YNNKEL (reference sequence). This chain joins TRBV3-1 and TRBJ1-4; D is undetermined. The TCR comes from a human donor with low-grade glioma or glioblastoma, undergoing nonglioma brain surgery, or in good health (not recorded which). The sample was glioma tissue, nonneoplastic brain tissue, or PBMCs (not recorded which). The CDR3 here is CASSQDGRVEKLFF. The CDR3 DNA reads TGTGCCAGCAGCCAAGATGGAAGGGTCGAAAAACTGTTTTTT.